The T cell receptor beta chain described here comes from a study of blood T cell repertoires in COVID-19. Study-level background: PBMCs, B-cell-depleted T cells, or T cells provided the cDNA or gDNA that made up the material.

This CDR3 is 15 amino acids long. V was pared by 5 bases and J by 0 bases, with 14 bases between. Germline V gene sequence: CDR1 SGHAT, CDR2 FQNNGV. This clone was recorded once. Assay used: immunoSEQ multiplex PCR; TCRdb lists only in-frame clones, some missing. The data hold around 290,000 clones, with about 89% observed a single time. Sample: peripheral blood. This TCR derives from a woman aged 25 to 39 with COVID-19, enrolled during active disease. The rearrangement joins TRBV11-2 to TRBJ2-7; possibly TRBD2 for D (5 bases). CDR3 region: CASSKPGRASYEQYF. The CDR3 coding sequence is TGTGCCAGCAGCAAACCGGGGAGAGCCTCCTACGAGCAGTACTTC.